The rows below give T cell receptor beta chains drawn from one sample of a study of cytotoxic CD8 clonotypes in ibrutinib-treated CLL. The table came from immunoSEQ multiplex PCR; TCRdb's copy has only in-frame clones and leaves some out. The profile shows tens of thousands of clones, about 50% of them singletons. Sequences were derived from PBMCs, sampled before ibrutinib treatment. All receptors come from a human donor with chronic lymphocytic leukemia. Each CDR3 is given with its conserved first and last residue. A D gene is named only where the DNA matches it firmly. Only part of the rows carry a size: once, few, many, or a class if the clone is expanded.

CDR3aa: CASKLAGALYEQYF; CDR3nt: TGTGCCAGCAAGCTAGCGGGGGCCCTTTACGAGCAGTACTTC; j_gene: TRBJ2-7; v_gene: TRBV2; abundance: -; d_gene: TRBD2
CDR3aa: CASSLTGLGLPLHF; CDR3nt: TGTGCCAGCAGCTTGACAGGGTTGGGGCTTCCCCTCCACTTT; j_gene: TRBJ1-6; v_gene: TRBV27; abundance: few; d_gene: TRBD1
CDR3aa: CASSSIRTDTQYF; CDR3nt: TGTGCCAGCAGTTCCATCCGCACAGATACGCAGTATTTT; j_gene: TRBJ2-3; v_gene: TRBV2; abundance: few; d_gene: -
CDR3aa: CASSPQPGQINQPQHF; CDR3nt: TGTGCCAGCAGCCCTCAACCGGGACAGATCAATCAGCCCCAGCATTTT; j_gene: TRBJ1-5; v_gene: TRBV5-4; abundance: -; d_gene: TRBD1
CDR3aa: CASRPQDRADYEQYF; CDR3nt: TGTGCCAGCAGACCCCAGGACAGGGCCGACTACGAGCAGTACTTC; j_gene: TRBJ2-7; v_gene: TRBV28; abundance: -; d_gene: TRBD1
CDR3aa: CASKDGNSPLHF; CDR3nt: TGTGCCAGCAAGGACGGAAATTCACCCCTCCACTTT; j_gene: TRBJ1-6; v_gene: TRBV25-1; abundance: many; d_gene: -
CDR3aa: CASLREGGQFF; CDR3nt: TGTGCCAGCTTACGGGAGGGTGGGCAGTTCTTC; j_gene: TRBJ2-1; v_gene: TRBV6-1; abundance: -; d_gene: TRBD2
CDR3aa: CASSLAGTSGSTDTQYF; CDR3nt: TGTGCCAGCAGCTTAGCCGGGACTAGCGGAAGCACAGATACGCAGTATTTT; j_gene: TRBJ2-3; v_gene: TRBV7-3; abundance: -; d_gene: TRBD2
CDR3aa: CSAKSGNYGYTF; CDR3nt: TGCAGCGCCAAATCGGGTAACTATGGCTACACCTTC; j_gene: TRBJ1-2; v_gene: TRBV29-1; abundance: -; d_gene: -
CDR3aa: CAWKRRPQETQYF; CDR3nt: TGTGCCTGGAAGAGAAGGCCGCAAGAGACCCAGTACTTC; j_gene: TRBJ2-5; v_gene: TRBV30; abundance: -; d_gene: -
CDR3aa: CASSPGSTEAFF; CDR3nt: TGTGCCAGCAGCCCCGGGAGCACTGAAGCTTTCTTT; j_gene: TRBJ1-1; v_gene: TRBV9; abundance: -; d_gene: -
CDR3aa: CASSHLTGSGELFF; CDR3nt: TGTGCCAGCAGCCACCTGACAGGGTCCGGGGAGCTGTTTTTT; j_gene: TRBJ2-2; v_gene: TRBV9; abundance: -; d_gene: TRBD1
CDR3aa: CASQSERGYYGYTF; CDR3nt: TGTGCCAGTCAAAGCGAGCGGGGGTACTATGGCTACACCTTC; j_gene: TRBJ1-2; v_gene: TRBV5-4; abundance: -; d_gene: -
CDR3aa: CASSITTSNTQYF; CDR3nt: TGTGCCAGTAGTATTACGACTTCAAATACGCAGTATTTT; j_gene: TRBJ2-3; v_gene: TRBV19; abundance: few; d_gene: -
CDR3aa: CASSLQEFGEKLFF; CDR3nt: TGCGCCAGCAGCTTGCAGGAGTTCGGCGAAAAACTGTTTTTT; j_gene: TRBJ1-4; v_gene: TRBV5-1; abundance: few; d_gene: -
CDR3aa: CASSPLGDTQYF; CDR3nt: TGTGCCAGCAGCCCCTTGGGCGATACGCAGTATTTT; j_gene: TRBJ2-3; v_gene: TRBV2; abundance: -; d_gene: -
CDR3aa: CSVASVNQPQHF; CDR3nt: TGCAGCGTTGCTTCCGTGAATCAGCCCCAGCATTTT; j_gene: TRBJ1-5; v_gene: TRBV29-1; abundance: few; d_gene: -
CDR3aa: CASSATGGDSYNEQFF; CDR3nt: TGTGCCAGCAGCGCGACAGGGGGTGATAGCTACAATGAGCAGTTCTTC; j_gene: TRBJ2-1; v_gene: TRBV11-3; abundance: -; d_gene: TRBD1
CDR3aa: CASSLWAAANTGELFF; CDR3nt: TGTGCCAGCAGCTTATGGGCAGCCGCGAACACCGGGGAGCTGTTTTTT; j_gene: TRBJ2-2; v_gene: TRBV7-2; abundance: -; d_gene: -
CDR3aa: CASSEAGLAGGPTQYF; CDR3nt: TGTGCCAGCAGTGAAGCTGGACTAGCGGGGGGGCCTACGCAGTATTTT; j_gene: TRBJ2-3; v_gene: TRBV6-1; abundance: -; d_gene: TRBD2
CDR3aa: CASTFGGRGTEAFF; CDR3nt: TGCGCCAGCACCTTTGGGGGGAGAGGCACTGAAGCTTTCTTT; j_gene: TRBJ1-1; v_gene: TRBV5-1; abundance: -; d_gene: -
CDR3aa: CASSLVFTGVRDLAKNIQYF; CDR3nt: TGTGCCAGCAGCTTGGTTTTCACGGGGGTCAGAGATCTAGCCAAAAACATTCAGTACTTC; j_gene: TRBJ2-4; v_gene: TRBV5-8; abundance: -; d_gene: -
CDR3aa: CASSMDSNTEAFF; CDR3nt: TGTGCCAGCAGCATGGACAGTAACACTGAAGCTTTCTTT; j_gene: TRBJ1-1; v_gene: TRBV21-1; abundance: many; d_gene: -
CDR3aa: CASSVGRDTEAFF; CDR3nt: TGTGCCAGCAGCGTAGGCAGGGACACTGAAGCTTTCTTT; j_gene: TRBJ1-1; v_gene: TRBV9; abundance: -; d_gene: -
CDR3aa: CASSSGQGNSPLHF; CDR3nt: TGTGCCAGCAGCTCCGGACAGGGTAATTCACCCCTCCACTTT; j_gene: TRBJ1-6; v_gene: TRBV7-3; abundance: many; d_gene: TRBD1
CDR3aa: CASSAGPRDQPQHF; CDR3nt: TGTGCCAGCAGTGCGGGCCCCCGGGATCAGCCCCAGCATTTT; j_gene: TRBJ1-5; v_gene: TRBV2; abundance: -; d_gene: -
CDR3aa: CASSGQSSYNEQFF; CDR3nt: TGTGCCAGCTCAGGACAGAGCTCCTACAATGAGCAGTTCTTC; j_gene: TRBJ2-1; v_gene: TRBV18; abundance: -; d_gene: -
CDR3aa: CATAHIGLGAYEQYF; CDR3nt: TGTGCCACCGCCCACATAGGGCTGGGGGCCTACGAGCAGTACTTC; j_gene: TRBJ2-7; v_gene: TRBV27; abundance: -; d_gene: -
CDR3aa: CASSTRLAGAYNEQFF; CDR3nt: TGTGCCAGCAGCACAAGACTAGCGGGGGCCTACAATGAGCAGTTCTTC; j_gene: TRBJ2-1; v_gene: TRBV7-8; abundance: -; d_gene: TRBD2
CDR3aa: CASRPWGAEGYEQYF; CDR3nt: TGTGCCAGCAGACCATGGGGGGCGGAGGGCTACGAGCAGTACTTC; j_gene: TRBJ2-7; v_gene: TRBV27; abundance: -; d_gene: -
CDR3aa: CASSPDRINTEAFF; CDR3nt: TGCGCCAGCAGCCCGGACAGAATTAACACTGAAGCTTTCTTT; j_gene: TRBJ1-1; v_gene: TRBV5-1; abundance: -; d_gene: -
CDR3aa: CASSIRIRNEKLFF; CDR3nt: TGTGCCAGTAGTATCAGAATCCGAAATGAAAAACTGTTTTTT; j_gene: TRBJ1-4; v_gene: TRBV19; abundance: -; d_gene: -
CDR3aa: CASSYLRTEGNSPLHF; CDR3nt: TGTGCCAGCAGTTACCTCCGGACCGAGGGTAATTCACCCCTCCACTTT; j_gene: TRBJ1-6; v_gene: TRBV6-5; abundance: -; d_gene: -
CDR3aa: CASSPEGFGRGTRTDTQYF; CDR3nt: TGTGCCAGCAGCCCAGAGGGGTTTGGGCGGGGGACCCGCACAGATACGCAGTATTTT; j_gene: TRBJ2-3; v_gene: TRBV7-2; abundance: -; d_gene: TRBD2
CDR3aa: CASSRNAGELRETQYF; CDR3nt: TGTGCCAGCAGCCGCAACGCGGGGGAGCTACGGGAGACCCAGTACTTC; j_gene: TRBJ2-5; v_gene: TRBV7-9; abundance: -; d_gene: TRBD2
CDR3aa: CASSYLGPYEQYF; CDR3nt: TGTGCCAGCAGTTACTTGGGGCCCTACGAGCAGTACTTC; j_gene: TRBJ2-7; v_gene: TRBV6-4; abundance: -; d_gene: -
CDR3aa: CASSESDRYRNTIYF; CDR3nt: TGTGCCAGCAGTGAAAGCGACAGATACCGAAACACCATATATTTT; j_gene: TRBJ1-3; v_gene: TRBV25-1; abundance: -; d_gene: -
CDR3aa: CASRPWSGRGTEAFF; CDR3nt: TGTGCCAGCAGACCCTGGTCAGGCCGGGGCACTGAAGCTTTCTTT; j_gene: TRBJ1-1; v_gene: TRBV2; abundance: -; d_gene: -
CDR3aa: CASSFVVNQPQHF; CDR3nt: TGTGCCAGCAGTTTTGTGGTCAATCAGCCCCAGCATTTT; j_gene: TRBJ1-5; v_gene: TRBV28; abundance: many; d_gene: -
CDR3aa: CASSPPVRGSGTDTQYF; CDR3nt: TGTGCCAGCAGCCCGCCGGTCCGAGGGAGTGGCACAGATACGCAGTATTTT; j_gene: TRBJ2-3; v_gene: TRBV28; abundance: -; d_gene: -
CDR3aa: CASSERGEYNEQFF; CDR3nt: TGTGCCAGCAGTGAAAGGGGGGAGTACAATGAGCAGTTCTTC; j_gene: TRBJ2-1; v_gene: TRBV25-1; abundance: -; d_gene: -
CDR3aa: CASRADRGFDSPLHF; CDR3nt: TGTGCCAGTAGGGCGGACAGGGGATTTGATTCACCCCTCCACTTT; j_gene: TRBJ1-6; v_gene: TRBV19; abundance: -; d_gene: TRBD1
CDR3aa: CASSFPWAGGFQETQYF; CDR3nt: TGTGCCAGCAGCTTCCCTTGGGCGGGGGGATTTCAAGAGACCCAGTACTTC; j_gene: TRBJ2-5; v_gene: TRBV7-2; abundance: -; d_gene: TRBD2
CDR3aa: CASSRGQDDYGYTF; CDR3nt: TGTGCCAGCAGCCGCGGACAGGACGACTATGGCTACACCTTC; j_gene: TRBJ1-2; v_gene: TRBV7-2; abundance: -; d_gene: TRBD1
CDR3aa: CASRAGNYGYTF; CDR3nt: TGCGCCAGCAGAGCGGGAAACTATGGCTACACCTTC; j_gene: TRBJ1-2; v_gene: TRBV10-2; abundance: -; d_gene: -
CDR3aa: CASSAQGVSSGANVLTF; CDR3nt: TGTGCCAGCAGCGCACAGGGGGTGAGCTCTGGGGCCAACGTCCTGACTTTC; j_gene: TRBJ2-6; v_gene: TRBV2; abundance: -; d_gene: TRBD1
CDR3aa: CASSSLRDRPYEQYF; CDR3nt: TGTGCCAGCAGCTCACTCCGGGACAGACCCTACGAGCAGTACTTC; j_gene: TRBJ2-7; v_gene: TRBV11-2; abundance: -; d_gene: TRBD1
CDR3aa: CASSPHEDSPLHF; CDR3nt: TGTGCCAGCTCACCACATGAGGACTCACCCCTCCACTTT; j_gene: TRBJ1-6; v_gene: TRBV18; abundance: -; d_gene: -
CDR3aa: CASSLYAISLGTQYF; CDR3nt: TGCGCCAGCAGCTTGTATGCGATCAGCCTTGGGACCCAGTACTTC; j_gene: TRBJ2-5; v_gene: TRBV5-1; abundance: -; d_gene: -
CDR3aa: CASSFLTGSNSPLHF; CDR3nt: TGCGCCAGCAGCTTCTTGACAGGCAGTAATTCACCCCTCCACTTT; j_gene: TRBJ1-6; v_gene: TRBV5-1; abundance: -; d_gene: -
CDR3aa: CASSRTGGIQETQYF; CDR3nt: TGTGCCAGCAGCCGAACAGGGGGGATCCAAGAGACCCAGTACTTC; j_gene: TRBJ2-5; v_gene: TRBV7-3; abundance: -; d_gene: TRBD1
CDR3aa: CASLIGGGEKLFF; CDR3nt: TGTGCCAGCCTAATTGGGGGGGGAGAAAAACTGTTTTTT; j_gene: TRBJ1-4; v_gene: TRBV11-2; abundance: few; d_gene: -
CDR3aa: CASIPDAQGVHGYTF; CDR3nt: TGCGCCAGCATCCCGGATGCCCAGGGGGTACATGGCTACACCTTC; j_gene: TRBJ1-2; v_gene: TRBV5-1; abundance: -; d_gene: TRBD1
CDR3aa: CASSPDRGWGYGYTF; CDR3nt: TGCGCCAGCAGCCCGGACAGGGGCTGGGGCTATGGCTACACCTTC; j_gene: TRBJ1-2; v_gene: TRBV5-1; abundance: once; d_gene: TRBD1
CDR3aa: CASSPGDRGVKQYF; CDR3nt: TGTGCCAGCAGCCCCGGGGACAGAGGAGTCAAGCAGTACTTC; j_gene: TRBJ2-7; v_gene: TRBV11-2; abundance: -; d_gene: TRBD1
CDR3aa: CASGTSGLNSPLHF; CDR3nt: TGTGCCAGTGGAACCTCCGGGCTTAATTCACCCCTCCACTTT; j_gene: TRBJ1-6; v_gene: TRBV19; abundance: -; d_gene: -
CDR3aa: CASSNKQGTEAFF; CDR3nt: TGTGCCAGCAGTAATAAACAGGGGACTGAAGCTTTCTTT; j_gene: TRBJ1-1; v_gene: TRBV28; abundance: few; d_gene: TRBD1
CDR3aa: CASSLRQKPYEQYF; CDR3nt: TGTGCCAGCAGCTTACGACAGAAACCCTACGAGCAGTACTTC; j_gene: TRBJ2-7; v_gene: TRBV7-9; abundance: -; d_gene: -
CDR3aa: CASSITSSGHYEQYF; CDR3nt: TGTGCCAGTAGTATAACTTCGTCCGGGCACTACGAGCAGTACTTC; j_gene: TRBJ2-7; v_gene: TRBV19; abundance: -; d_gene: -